This T cell receptor (beta chain) is drawn from a study of T cell responses to AZD1222 COVID-19 vaccine. Across the study: Whether given at about 4 or about 12 weeks, second doses were pooled.

Worth noting for this clone: Antigen unknown.

Points from the study as a whole: Repertoires were obtained only post-peak T cell response. Across spike, vaccine-associated CD4 TCRs were found, dominant at 160-218 and 743-854.

Libraries were prepared by immunoSEQ multiplex PCR; TCRdb keeps only in-frame clonotypes and omits some of them. The sample lists fewer than 130,000 clones, approximately 90% occurring once. V was pared by 6 bases and J by 6 bases, with 11 bases between. CDR1 is KGHSH, CDR2 LQKENI, per germline. CDR3 length: 13 residues. The material was peripheral blood, obtained on day 0 of AZD1222 vaccination. The chain uses TRBV18 and TRBJ1-4; D call uncertain. The receptor comes from an adult in good health. The CDR3 nucleotides read TGTGCCAGCTCGGGGAGAATTGATGAAAAACTGTTTTTT. It encodes CASSGRIDEKLFF.